These T cell receptor beta chains were read from a single sample in a study of blood T cell repertoires in COVID-19. TCRdb keeps only in-frame clones here, not all; method: immunoSEQ multiplex PCR. The sample carries 250,000 or so clones, around 84% recorded once. The specimen sequenced was peripheral blood. The receptors originated from a man aged 35 to 55 who had recovered from COVID-19. Both conserved end residues are part of each CDR3. The D gene is left open where the match is weak. The size field is filled for only some rows; it gives once, few, many or a size class.

length: 15
D: .
size: once
J: TRBJ1-4
V: TRBV5-6
CDR3: CASSSWTGGVEKLFF
DNA: TGTGCCAGCAGCTCGTGGACGGGGGGAGTCGAAAAACTGTTTTTT

length: 12
D: .
size: .
J: TRBJ2-1
V: TRBV21-1
CDR3: CASRDRGNEQFF
DNA: TGTGCCAGCAGGGACAGGGGCAATGAGCAGTTCTTC

length: 15
D: TRBD1
size: .
J: TRBJ2-7
V: TRBV5-1
CDR3: CASSLGGAGGYEQYF
DNA: TGCGCCAGCAGCTTGGGCGGCGCAGGGGGCTACGAGCAGTACTTC

length: 14
D: .
size: .
J: TRBJ2-5
V: TRBV5-6
CDR3: CASSLVEGRETQYF
DNA: TGTGCCAGCAGCTTGGTTGAGGGGAGGGAGACCCAGTACTTC

length: 12
D: .
size: .
J: TRBJ2-7
V: TRBV7-2
CDR3: CASSGEGYEQYF
DNA: TGTGCCAGCAGCGGAGAGGGTTACGAGCAGTACTTC

length: 15
D: .
size: .
J: TRBJ1-5
V: TRBV7-2
CDR3: CASSSDSYSNQPQHF
DNA: TGTGCCAGCAGCTCCGACAGTTATAGCAATCAGCCCCAGCATTTT

length: 14
D: .
size: .
J: TRBJ1-4
V: TRBV5-1
CDR3: CASSLGVRGEKLFF
DNA: TGCGCCAGCAGCCTCGGGGTGCGGGGTGAAAAACTGTTTTTT

length: 13
D: .
size: .
J: TRBJ1-2
V: TRBV9
CDR3: CASSVQWRDGYTF
DNA: TGTGCCAGCAGCGTCCAGTGGCGGGATGGCTACACCTTC

length: 14
D: .
size: .
J: TRBJ2-2
V: TRBV2
CDR3: CASRRQDNTGELFF
DNA: TGTGCCAGCAGACGACAGGATAACACCGGGGAGCTGTTTTTT

length: 16
D: .
size: .
J: TRBJ1-2
V: TRBV7-9
CDR3: CASSLITGSINYGYTF
DNA: TGTGCCAGCAGCTTAATCACAGGTTCCATTAACTATGGCTACACCTTC

length: 16
D: .
size: .
J: TRBJ2-7
V: TRBV19
CDR3: CASSIEGGMELYEQYF
DNA: TGTGCCAGTAGTATAGAGGGGGGAATGGAACTATACGAGCAGTACTTC

length: 16
D: .
size: .
J: TRBJ1-4
V: TRBV30
CDR3: CAWSPSWGPGDEKLFF
DNA: TGTGCCTGGAGTCCGTCGTGGGGCCCGGGGGATGAAAAACTGTTTTTT

length: 13
D: TRBD1
size: .
J: TRBJ1-2
V: TRBV19
CDR3: CASSKDRGNGYTF
DNA: TGTGCCAGTAGTAAGGACAGGGGGAATGGCTACACCTTC

length: 16
D: TRBD1
size: once
J: TRBJ1-2
V: TRBV24-1
CDR3: CATRTKGDRGRRGYTF
DNA: TGTGCCACCCGAACCAAGGGCGACAGGGGGCGCAGAGGCTACACCTTC

length: 17
D: .
size: .
J: TRBJ1-5
V: TRBV15
CDR3: CATRSSSGIGSNQPQHF
DNA: TGTGCCACCAGGTCATCGTCAGGAATCGGTAGCAATCAGCCCCAGCATTTT

length: 16
D: TRBD1
size: .
J: TRBJ1-4
V: TRBV7-2
CDR3: CASSSGTGGAYEKLFF
DNA: TGTGCCAGCAGCTCCGGGACAGGGGGCGCATACGAAAAACTGTTTTTT

length: 17
D: .
size: .
J: TRBJ2-7
V: TRBV14
CDR3: CASRQGTFVKLIYEQYF
DNA: TGTGCCAGCAGACAAGGTACTTTTGTGAAACTCATCTACGAGCAGTACTTC

length: 18
D: TRBD2
size: .
J: TRBJ2-2
V: TRBV27
CDR3: CASARKPPLAGNTGELFF
DNA: TGTGCCAGCGCCCGAAAGCCGCCACTAGCGGGAAACACCGGGGAGCTGTTTTTT

length: 12
D: TRBD2
size: .
J: TRBJ2-5
V: TRBV10-3
CDR3: CAISPGGETQYF
DNA: TGTGCCATCAGTCCCGGGGGGGAGACCCAGTACTTC

length: 14
D: .
size: .
J: TRBJ1-1
V: TRBV11-3
CDR3: CASSPGRGSTEAFF
DNA: TGTGCCAGCAGCCCTGGCCGCGGGTCCACTGAAGCTTTCTTT

length: 16
D: TRBD1
size: .
J: TRBJ2-7
V: TRBV4-3
CDR3: CASSQDFDRGSYEQYF
DNA: TGCGCCAGCAGCCAAGATTTCGACAGGGGGTCCTACGAGCAGTACTTC

length: 12
D: .
size: .
J: TRBJ1-1
V: TRBV18
CDR3: CASSPRGSEAFF
DNA: TGTGCCAGCTCACCTCGGGGTAGTGAAGCTTTCTTT

length: 15
D: TRBD1
size: .
J: TRBJ2-1
V: TRBV5-1
CDR3: CASSETGGPPNEQFF
DNA: TGCGCCAGCAGCGAGACAGGGGGCCCCCCTAATGAGCAGTTCTTC

length: 14
D: .
size: .
J: TRBJ2-3
V: TRBV6-2/TRBV6-3
CDR3: CASSYLGSVDTQYF
DNA: TGTGCCAGCAGTTATCTTGGGAGTGTGGATACGCAGTATTTT

length: 13
D: .
size: .
J: TRBJ1-1
V: TRBV19
CDR3: CASSTNRITEAFF
DNA: TGTGCCAGTAGTACTAATCGAATAACCGAAGCTTTCTTT

length: 15
D: .
size: few
J: TRBJ2-3
V: TRBV4-3
CDR3: CASSQDSHSTDTQYF
DNA: TGCGCCAGCAGCCAAGACTCACATAGCACAGATACGCAGTATTTT

length: 14
D: TRBD1
size: .
J: TRBJ2-1
V: TRBV29-1
CDR3: CSAVRDRGSGEQFF
DNA: TGCAGCGCCGTCCGGGACAGGGGGTCAGGGGAGCAGTTCTTC

length: 12
D: TRBD1
size: .
J: TRBJ1-1
V: TRBV30
CDR3: CAWRNRGTEAFF
DNA: TGTGCCTGGAGGAACAGGGGAACTGAAGCTTTCTTT

length: 14
D: TRBD2
size: .
J: TRBJ2-2
V: TRBV2
CDR3: CASSEAGGTGELFF
DNA: TGTGCCAGCAGTGAAGCGGGGGGGACCGGGGAGCTGTTTTTT

length: 15
D: TRBD2
size: .
J: TRBJ2-1
V: TRBV10-3
CDR3: CAISDLAGGDTEQFF
DNA: TGTGCCATCAGTGACCTAGCGGGGGGGGACACGGAGCAGTTCTTC

length: 18
D: TRBD2
size: .
J: TRBJ2-2
V: TRBV7-8
CDR3: CASSLVLAGGVNTGELFF
DNA: TGTGCCAGCAGCTTAGTCCTAGCGGGGGGAGTGAACACCGGGGAGCTGTTTTTT

length: 14
D: TRBD1
size: .
J: TRBJ1-1
V: TRBV11-3
CDR3: CASSSRTGIPEAFF
DNA: TGTGCCAGCAGCTCACGGACAGGGATCCCTGAAGCTTTCTTT

length: 15
D: TRBD2
size: .
J: TRBJ2-5
V: TRBV24-1
CDR3: CATTPLAGGGETQYF
DNA: TGTGCCACCACTCCCCTAGCGGGAGGGGGTGAGACCCAGTACTTC

length: 13
D: TRBD1
size: once
J: TRBJ1-2
V: TRBV6-5
CDR3: CASRKTGVGGYTF
DNA: TGTGCCAGCAGGAAAACAGGGGTGGGTGGCTACACCTTC

length: 17
D: TRBD2
size: .
J: TRBJ2-7
V: TRBV4-1
CDR3: CASSQLSEGLAGSEQYF
DNA: TGCGCCAGCAGCCAACTCTCTGAGGGACTAGCGGGTTCCGAGCAGTACTTC

length: 16
D: .
size: .
J: TRBJ1-3
V: TRBV5-1
CDR3: CASSLRPAGPGNTIYF
DNA: TGCGCCAGCAGCTTGAGACCCGCGGGCCCCGGAAACACCATATATTTT

length: 15
D: TRBD1
size: .
J: TRBJ1-2
V: TRBV19
CDR3: CASTQTGGSIYGYTF
DNA: TGTGCCAGTACCCAGACAGGGGGTAGTATCTATGGCTACACCTTC

length: 17
D: TRBD1
size: .
J: TRBJ1-4
V: TRBV4-1
CDR3: CASSSPYRGKANEKLFF
DNA: TGCGCCAGCAGCTCCCCTTACAGGGGGAAGGCTAATGAAAAACTGTTTTTT

length: 15
D: .
size: .
J: TRBJ1-1
V: TRBV18
CDR3: CASSPVGAGNTEAFF
DNA: TGTGCCAGCTCACCGGTAGGGGCCGGGAACACTGAAGCTTTCTTT

length: 14
D: TRBD1
size: .
J: TRBJ2-2
V: TRBV5-4
CDR3: CASSLQGMAGELFF
DNA: TGTGCCAGCAGCTTACAGGGGATGGCCGGGGAGCTGTTTTTT

length: 13
D: .
size: .
J: TRBJ2-2
V: TRBV12-3/TRBV12-4
CDR3: CASTQGPGGELFF
DNA: TGTGCCAGCACCCAGGGCCCCGGCGGGGAGCTGTTTTTT

length: 14
D: TRBD2
size: .
J: TRBJ2-1
V: TRBV7-2
CDR3: CASSPGLAVNEQFF
DNA: TGTGCCAGCAGCCCAGGACTAGCGGTCAATGAGCAGTTCTTC

length: 15
D: .
size: .
J: TRBJ2-6
V: TRBV5-4
CDR3: CASSLDGSGANVLTF
DNA: TGTGCCAGCAGCTTGGACGGCTCTGGGGCCAACGTCCTGACTTTC

length: 14
D: TRBD1
size: few
J: TRBJ2-7
V: TRBV18
CDR3: CASSAGTGPLEQYF
DNA: TGTGCCAGCTCGGCGGGGACAGGCCCTCTCGAGCAGTACTTC

length: 15
D: TRBD1
size: .
J: TRBJ2-5
V: TRBV19
CDR3: CASSSRTGGAVTQYF
DNA: TGTGCCAGTAGTTCCAGGACAGGGGGCGCCGTGACCCAGTACTTC

length: 14
D: .
size: .
J: TRBJ1-2
V: TRBV2
CDR3: CASSAHRQNYGYTF
DNA: TGTGCCAGCAGCGCCCACAGACAAAACTATGGCTACACCTTC

length: 13
D: .
size: .
J: TRBJ2-3
V: TRBV3-1/TRBV3-2
CDR3: CASSQDSAGAQYF
DNA: TGTGCCAGCAGCCAAGATAGCGCAGGGGCGCAGTATTTT

length: 17
D: .
size: .
J: TRBJ2-2
V: TRBV12-5
CDR3: CASGLVLGTLNTGELFF
DNA: TGTGCTAGTGGTTTGGTACTTGGGACACTAAACACCGGGGAGCTGTTTTTT

length: 13
D: .
size: .
J: TRBJ2-1
V: TRBV7-9
CDR3: CASSLGLNNEQFF
DNA: TGTGCCAGCAGCCTAGGACTGAACAATGAGCAGTTCTTC

length: 14
D: .
size: .
J: TRBJ1-3
V: TRBV5-4
CDR3: CASIFRVTGNTIYF
DNA: TGTGCCAGCATCTTTCGGGTAACAGGAAACACCATATATTTT

length: 16
D: .
size: few
J: TRBJ1-5
V: TRBV4-3
CDR3: CASSQALPSLNQPQHF
DNA: TGCGCCAGCAGCCAAGCCTTACCGAGCCTCAATCAGCCCCAGCATTTT

length: 15
D: .
size: .
J: TRBJ2-5
V: TRBV9
CDR3: CASSGGGMAWETQYF
DNA: TGTGCCAGCAGCGGTGGGGGCATGGCTTGGGAGACCCAGTACTTC

length: 14
D: TRBD1
size: .
J: TRBJ2-7
V: TRBV5-4
CDR3: CASSRPGTAYEQYF
DNA: TGTGCCAGCAGCCGTCCCGGGACAGCCTACGAGCAGTACTTC